This T cell receptor (beta chain) derives from a study of T cell responses to AZD1222 COVID-19 vaccine. Study in general: Researchers grouped second doses given at about 4 or about 12 weeks into one pool. Whole-study results and caveats: As reported, nearly half of all spike-specific TCRs target variant regions that are unmutated. No repertoire was sampled before or during the peak T cell response, only after it. Donors were largely white British and mainly female; clonal diversity was possibly underestimated.

Of note for this clone: The antigen is not known.

Generated by immunoSEQ multiplex PCR, the TCRdb table keeps only in-frame clones and is missing some. The profile shows approximately 180,000 clones, 85% to 95% of them singletons. The source material was peripheral blood, sampled on day 0 of AZD1222 vaccination. This receptor was obtained from an adult in good health.

The CDR3 region is CASSSSYRDEQFF. In nucleotides, the CDR3 is TGTGCCAGCAGCTCAAGTTACCGAGATGAGCAGTTCTTC. The chain carries TRBV7-9 and TRBJ2-1, with no clear D. The CDR3 sequence is 13 residues long. Trimming removed 4 bases at V and 8 bases at J, with 12 bases between. Germline CDR1 SEHNR, CDR2 FQNEAQ (reference sequence).